This TCR beta chain was recorded in a study of blood T cell repertoires in COVID-19 (TCRdb year 2020). Background for the entire study: Samples covering the acute and convalescent phases of COVID-19 were provided by collaborators in the United States, Italy and Spain. The material from the prospective study consisted of cDNA or gDNA derived from T cells, B-cell-depleted T cells, or PBMCs. Subjects who had been exposed to COVID-19, were actively infected with it, or had recovered from it provided the deeply sampled blood TCRbeta repertoires that made up the dataset. A freely available public database, intended as a resource for researchers studying the immune response to SARS-CoV-2, is where the repertoires were released. Samples came from the ongoing ImmuneRACE study (first 160 participants) plus 1,254 subjects from 6 global collaborators. Nearly every sample came with metadata listing a de-identified subject ID, COVID-19 status, age in years and sex. Where available, HLA class I and class II types were taken from metadata supplied by the sample provider and were not determined by assay-based typing.

TCRbeta CDR3 regions were amplified from genomic DNA using the immunoSEQ Assay, a bias-controlled multiplex PCR. The original pipeline was this. The number of nucleated cells in each sample was estimated from the amplification of reference gene primers within the assay. To quantify the absolute abundance of each unique TCRbeta CDR3 rearrangement, sequence reads were collapsed and filtered. For each sample, productive Simpson clonality was calculated as the square root of Simpson's diversity index over productive rearrangements. The source is immuneACCESS, and TCRdb retained only in-frame sequences with V and J called. Part of the clones is not carried over; for the studies checked, unresolved V genes explain less than half of this, and the remainder is unexplained. V and J calls and clone size are copied from that table; D and trimming were computed from the DNA. This sample lists around 140,000 clones; roughly 90% were detected once. The top ten hold 18% of the sample.

This clone was seen once. The target of this receptor is not known. Base qualities were left out, and no much larger clone turns up one base away. On the study overall, not on this receptor specifically: The quantity of clinical and demographic metadata differed by source and by participant and was supplied without curation.

Whole blood was collected in K2EDTA tubes by collaborating institutions according to the institutions' own protocols. Collaborator samples were shipped for TCRbeta analysis as frozen whole blood, isolated PBMCs, or DNA extracted from either sample type. Sequenced material: peripheral blood. The clonotype comes from a man in his fifties or sixties with active or convalescent COVID-19.

The CDR3 corresponds to CASSYSEQGTGNTIYF. At the DNA level, the sequence is TGTGCCAGCAGTTACTCGGAACAGGGAACTGGAAACACCATATATTTT. The chain employs TRBV6-5 and TRBJ1-3; the D region possibly corresponds to TRBD1 (6 bases align). The CDR3 numbers 16 residues from cysteine through phenylalanine. This entry keeps only the CDR3 DNA: 48 bases, framed from base 1. Trimming at the junction amounts to 0 bases on V and 2 bases on J, and the germline ends lie 11 bases apart. The germline V gene provides CDR1 MNHEY and CDR2 SVGAGI.